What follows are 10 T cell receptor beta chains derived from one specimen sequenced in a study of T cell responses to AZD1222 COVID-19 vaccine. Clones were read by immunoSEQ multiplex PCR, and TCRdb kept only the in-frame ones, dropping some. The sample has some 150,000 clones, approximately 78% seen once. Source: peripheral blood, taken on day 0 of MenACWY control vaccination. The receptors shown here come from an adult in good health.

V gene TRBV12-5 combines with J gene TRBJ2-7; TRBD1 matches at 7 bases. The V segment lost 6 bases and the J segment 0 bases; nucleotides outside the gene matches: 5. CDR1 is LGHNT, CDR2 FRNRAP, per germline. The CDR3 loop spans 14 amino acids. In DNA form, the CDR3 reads TGTGCTAGTGGCCGAGACAGGGACTCCTACGAGCAGTACTTC. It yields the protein CASGRDRDSYEQYF.

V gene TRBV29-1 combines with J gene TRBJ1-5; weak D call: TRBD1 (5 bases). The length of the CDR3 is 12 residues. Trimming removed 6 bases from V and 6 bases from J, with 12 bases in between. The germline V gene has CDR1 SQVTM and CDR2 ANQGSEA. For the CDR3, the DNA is TGCAGCGTGGGGGGACTTGGTCAGCCCCAGCATTTT. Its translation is CSVGGLGQPQHF.

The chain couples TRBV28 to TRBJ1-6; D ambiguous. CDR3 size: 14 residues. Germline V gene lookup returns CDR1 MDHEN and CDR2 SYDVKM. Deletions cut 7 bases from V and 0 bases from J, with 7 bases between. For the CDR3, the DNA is TGTGCCAGCACCCGCGGCTCCTATAATTCACCCCTCCACTTT. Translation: CASTRGSYNSPLHF. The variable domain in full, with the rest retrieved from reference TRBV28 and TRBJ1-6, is DVKVTQSSRYLVKRTGEKVFLECVQDMDHENMFWYRQDPGLGLRLIYFSYDVKMKEKGDIPEGYSVSREKKERFSLILESASTNQTSMYLCASTRGSYNSPLHFGNGTRLTVT.

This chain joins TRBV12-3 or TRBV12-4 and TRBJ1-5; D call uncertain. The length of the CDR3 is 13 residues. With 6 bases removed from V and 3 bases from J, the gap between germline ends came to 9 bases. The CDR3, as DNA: TGTGCCAGCAGCCCGGATTTCAATCAGCCCCAGCATTTT. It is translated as CASSPDFNQPQHF.

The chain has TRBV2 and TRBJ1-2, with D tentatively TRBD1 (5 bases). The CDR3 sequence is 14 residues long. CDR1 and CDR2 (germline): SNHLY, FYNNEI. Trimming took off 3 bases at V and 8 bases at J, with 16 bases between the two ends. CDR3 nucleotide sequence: TGTGCCAGCAGTGATATGTTGGGACGTTCGGGCTACACCTTC. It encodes CASSDMLGRSGYTF.

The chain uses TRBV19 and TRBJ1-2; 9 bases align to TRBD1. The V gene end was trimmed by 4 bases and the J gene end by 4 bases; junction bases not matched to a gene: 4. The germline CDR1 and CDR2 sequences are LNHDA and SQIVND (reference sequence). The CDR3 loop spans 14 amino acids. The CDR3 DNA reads TGTGCCAGTAGTAGAGGACAGGGGAGCTATGGCTACACCTTC. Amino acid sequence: CASSRGQGSYGYTF.

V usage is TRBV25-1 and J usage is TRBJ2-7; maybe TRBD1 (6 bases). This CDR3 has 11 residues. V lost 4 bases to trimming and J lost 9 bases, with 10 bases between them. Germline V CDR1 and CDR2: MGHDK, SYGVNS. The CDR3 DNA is TGTGCCAGCAGTGGGACAGTAGGGCAGTACTTC. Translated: CASSGTVGQYF.

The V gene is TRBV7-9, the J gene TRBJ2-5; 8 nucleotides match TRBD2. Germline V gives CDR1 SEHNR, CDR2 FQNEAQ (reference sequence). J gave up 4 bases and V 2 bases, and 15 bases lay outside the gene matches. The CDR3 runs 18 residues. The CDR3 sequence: CASSLSQPGLDIAETQYF. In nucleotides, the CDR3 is TGTGCCAGCAGCTTATCCCAACCGGGACTAGATATCGCAGAGACCCAGTACTTC.

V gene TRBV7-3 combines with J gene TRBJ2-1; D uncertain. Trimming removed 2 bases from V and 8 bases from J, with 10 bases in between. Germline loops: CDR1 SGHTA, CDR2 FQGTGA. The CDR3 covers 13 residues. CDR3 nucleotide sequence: TGTGCCAGCAGCTTATCCCCGCGCCATGAGCAGTTCTTC. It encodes CASSLSPRHEQFF.

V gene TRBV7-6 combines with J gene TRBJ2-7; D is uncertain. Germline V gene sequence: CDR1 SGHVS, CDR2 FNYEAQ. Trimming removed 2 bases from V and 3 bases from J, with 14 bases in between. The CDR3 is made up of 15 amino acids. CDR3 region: CASSLSSFPLYEQYF. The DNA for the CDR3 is TGTGCCAGCAGCTTATCTAGTTTCCCCCTCTACGAGCAGTACTTC.